Listed below are T cell receptor beta chains from one sample, sequenced in a study of T cell responses to AZD1222 COVID-19 vaccine. TCRdb's table, derived via immunoSEQ multiplex PCR, lists solely in-frame clones and lacks some. The data contain 150,000 to 180,000 clones, about nine tenths of them singletons. The sequenced sample was peripheral blood, obtained on day 0 of AZD1222 vaccination. The receptors derive from an adult in good health. Both conserved end residues are part of each CDR3. A D gene is named only where the DNA matches it firmly. The size field is filled for only some rows; it gives once, few, many or a size class.

J gene	V gene	D gene	clone size	CDR3 protein	CDR3 DNA
TRBJ1-1	TRBV19	-	-	CASSFNAWETEAFF	TGTGCCAGTAGTTTCAACGCCTGGGAGACTGAAGCTTTCTTT
TRBJ1-2	TRBV30	-	once	CAWSGQDPGGSSYTF	TGTGCCTGGAGTGGACAGGACCCGGGGGGATCAAGCTACACCTTC
TRBJ2-7	TRBV11-1	TRBD1	-	CASSWTGLYEQYF	TGTGCCAGCAGTTGGACAGGGCTGTACGAGCAGTACTTC
TRBJ1-1	TRBV11-1	-	-	CASVPGADTEAFF	TGTGCCAGCGTGCCGGGGGCGGATACTGAAGCTTTCTTT
TRBJ2-5	TRBV27	TRBD1	-	CASSLIPTGQETQYF	TGTGCCAGCAGTTTAATCCCGACAGGGCAAGAGACCCAGTACTTC
TRBJ2-3	TRBV19	-	-	CASWRGDTQYF	TGTGCCAGTTGGAGGGGAGATACGCAGTATTTT
TRBJ2-7	TRBV2	TRBD2	-	CASLGGGSAYEQYF	TGTGCCAGCCTCGGCGGGGGTAGCGCCTACGAGCAGTACTTC
TRBJ2-3	TRBV6-5	-	-	CASSRIVDGTDTQYF	TGTGCCAGCAGCAGGATTGTCGACGGCACAGATACGCAGTATTTT
TRBJ1-4	TRBV15	-	once	CATRRGINEKLFF	TGTGCCACCAGAAGGGGTATTAATGAAAAACTGTTTTTT
TRBJ1-5	TRBV7-8	-	-	CASSLSGIRQPQHF	TGTGCCAGCAGCTTATCAGGGATCAGGCAGCCCCAGCATTTT
TRBJ1-1	TRBV11-2	-	-	CASSRIFSTEAFF	TGTGCCAGCAGCCGGATCTTTAGCACTGAAGCTTTCTTT
TRBJ1-4	TRBV28	TRBD1	-	CASSSGTAVANEKLFF	TGTGCCAGCAGTTCCGGGACAGCGGTGGCTAATGAAAAACTGTTTTTT
TRBJ2-1	TRBV6-5	-	-	CASSRQAGINEQFF	TGTGCCAGCAGTAGACAGGCGGGGATCAATGAGCAGTTCTTC
TRBJ1-4	TRBV5-8	-	-	CASCRWGGTNEKLFF	TGTGCCAGCTGCCGCTGGGGGGGAACTAATGAAAAACTGTTTTTT
TRBJ1-1	TRBV4-3	TRBD1	-	CASSPRGPNTEAFF	TGCGCCAGCAGCCCCAGGGGGCCGAACACTGAAGCTTTCTTT
TRBJ2-1	TRBV9	-	-	CASSPEIRRDNEQFF	TGTGCCAGCAGCCCCGAGATAAGGAGGGACAATGAGCAGTTCTTC
TRBJ1-1	TRBV12-5	-	-	CASGLPSRGFEAFF	TGTGCTAGTGGTTTGCCCTCCAGGGGTTTCGAAGCTTTCTTT
TRBJ2-1	TRBV5-1	TRBD2	-	CASSPVTSGDRSSYNEQFF	TGCGCCAGCAGCCCCGTAACCAGCGGGGATCGGAGCTCCTACAATGAGCAGTTCTTC
TRBJ2-7	TRBV7-3	-	-	CASSLRHLGEQYF	TGTGCCAGCAGCTTGCGCCATTTGGGGGAGCAGTACTTC
TRBJ1-2	TRBV5-1	-	-	CARDLINYGYTF	TGCGCCAGGGACCTTATCAACTATGGCTACACCTTC
TRBJ1-2	TRBV28	TRBD1	-	CASSPPGTGVNYGYTF	TGTGCCAGCAGTCCCCCCGGGACAGGGGTCAACTATGGCTACACCTTC
TRBJ1-2	TRBV6-5	-	-	CASSSGPGRDYGYTF	TGTGCCAGCAGTTCGGGGCCAGGGAGGGACTATGGCTACACCTTC
TRBJ2-3	TRBV24-1	-	-	CATSDLPGRIPDTQYF	TGTGCCACCAGTGATTTGCCCGGGAGAATCCCAGATACGCAGTATTTT
TRBJ1-1	TRBV12-3/TRBV12-4	-	-	CASSRLGNTEAFF	TGTGCCAGCAGCCGGCTGGGAAACACTGAAGCTTTCTTT
TRBJ2-3	TRBV10-1	-	-	CASRPGSGAADTQYF	TGCGCCAGCAGACCAGGATCCGGAGCTGCAGATACGCAGTATTTT
TRBJ2-4	TRBV6-6	TRBD1	-	CASRNTGGRDIQYF	TGTGCCAGCAGAAACACAGGGGGCCGGGACATTCAGTACTTC
TRBJ2-1	TRBV3-1/TRBV3-2	TRBD2	once	CASSQTSGAYNEQFF	TGTGCCAGCAGCCAAACTAGCGGGGCGTACAATGAGCAGTTCTTC
TRBJ1-6	TRBV30	-	-	CAWSRQDSPLHF	TGTGCCTGGAGCCGACAGGATTCACCCCTCCACTTT
TRBJ2-2	TRBV2	-	-	CASSNSGAYTGELFF	TGTGCCAGCTCGAATAGCGGAGCCTACACCGGGGAGCTGTTTTTT
TRBJ1-5	TRBV30	-	-	CASQDPNLAGNQPQHF	TGTGCCTCCCAAGACCCCAATCTCGCGGGGAATCAGCCCCAGCATTTT
TRBJ1-4	TRBV18	TRBD1	few	CASSPGQETNEKLFF	TGTGCCAGCTCACCTGGACAGGAAACCAATGAAAAACTGTTTTTT
TRBJ2-7	TRBV5-1	-	-	CASSLGTGSGEYEQYF	TGCGCCAGCAGCTTGGGGACCGGGTCAGGGGAATACGAGCAGTACTTC
TRBJ2-1	TRBV6-4	TRBD1	-	CASSRTGGRNEQFF	TGTGCCAGCAGTCGGACAGGGGGGAGGAATGAGCAGTTCTTC
TRBJ1-2	TRBV6-5	-	-	CAISNGEGYGYTF	TGTGCCATCTCTAACGGGGAGGGCTATGGCTACACCTTC
TRBJ2-7	TRBV9	TRBD2	-	CASSVAAGGSYEQYF	TGTGCCAGCAGCGTAGCAGCGGGAGGCTCCTACGAGCAGTACTTC
TRBJ1-1	TRBV7-2	TRBD1	-	CASSFKGQGEAFF	TGTGCCAGCAGCTTTAAGGGACAGGGTGAAGCTTTCTTT
TRBJ1-5	TRBV7-9	-	-	CASSPQSAQPQHF	TGTGCCAGCAGCCCGCAGTCTGCTCAGCCCCAGCATTTT
TRBJ1-3	TRBV11-3	TRBD1	-	CASSSGGAGNTIYF	TGTGCCAGCAGTTCAGGGGGTGCTGGAAACACCATATATTTT
TRBJ1-1	TRBV7-2	TRBD1	few	CASSFRTGMNTEAFF	TGTGCCAGCAGCTTTCGGACAGGCATGAACACTGAAGCTTTCTTT
TRBJ2-5	TRBV7-3	-	-	CASSLTREETQYF	TGTGCCAGCAGCTTAACCAGAGAGGAGACCCAGTACTTC
TRBJ1-3	TRBV6-5	-	-	CASSYSFRAGNTIYF	TGTGCCAGCAGTTACTCGTTCCGGGCCGGAAACACCATATATTTT
TRBJ2-5	TRBV2	TRBD2	-	CASSRDGTSGGETQYF	TGTGCCAGCAGTAGGGACGGGACTAGCGGGGGGGAGACCCAGTACTTC
TRBJ1-1	TRBV18	TRBD1	-	CASSPPTGGANTEAFF	TGTGCCAGCTCACCGCCAACAGGGGGGGCTAACACTGAAGCTTTCTTT
TRBJ1-1	TRBV18	-	-	CASSPRVPRNMNTEAFF	TGTGCCAGCTCACCGAGGGTACCGCGCAACATGAACACTGAAGCTTTCTTT
TRBJ2-3	TRBV9	-	-	CASSVGDPSTQYF	TGTGCCAGCAGCGTAGGCGACCCCAGCACGCAGTATTTT
TRBJ2-7	TRBV4-1	TRBD1	-	CASSQGGWTGPSYEQYF	TGCGCCAGCAGCCAAGGCGGGTGGACAGGGCCCTCCTACGAGCAGTACTTC
TRBJ1-2	TRBV6-5	-	-	CASSPAAGGYTF	TGTGCCAGCAGTCCAGCGGCCGGTGGCTACACCTTC
TRBJ1-2	TRBV28	-	-	CASSLGTVYGYTF	TGTGCCAGCAGTTTAGGGACGGTCTATGGCTACACCTTC
TRBJ2-7	TRBV15	TRBD1	many	CATSRSRDRGRSSSYEQYF	TGTGCCACCAGCAGGTCCCGGGACAGGGGGCGGTCGTCTTCCTACGAGCAGTACTTC
TRBJ1-1	TRBV6-5	TRBD1	-	CASLRDRLNTEAFF	TGTGCCAGCCTCCGGGACAGATTGAACACTGAAGCTTTCTTT
TRBJ1-4	TRBV5-1	-	-	CASSLGGSGGGEKLFF	TGCGCCAGCAGCTTGGGTGGTTCGGGGGGAGGAGAAAAACTGTTTTTT
TRBJ2-1	TRBV7-3	TRBD2	-	CASSSKRGNVDEQFF	TGTGCCAGCAGCTCCAAGCGGGGGAACGTAGATGAGCAGTTCTTC